The rows below give T cell receptor beta chains drawn from one sample of a study of cytotoxic CD8 clonotypes in ibrutinib-treated CLL. Assay: immunoSEQ multiplex PCR; the TCRdb copy retains only in-frame clones and omits some. Of about 130,000 clones in the sample, approximately 85% were seen once. This material consisted of PBMCs, taken after 24 months of ibrutinib treatment. The receptor set was obtained from a human donor with chronic lymphocytic leukemia. The CDR3 runs from the conserved cysteine through the conserved F or W. A D gene is named only where the DNA matches it firmly. Rows give clone size only sometimes, using once, few, many, or a class for an expanded clone.

J,size,V,D,CDR3,DNA
TRBJ1-3,.,TRBV9,.,CASSAAGGLSGNTIYF,TGTGCCAGCAGCGCGGCGGGGGGGCTTTCTGGAAACACCATATATTTT
TRBJ2-2,few,TRBV18,.,CASSPRLNGELFF,TGTGCCAGCTCACCACGCCTCAACGGAGAGCTGTTTTTT
TRBJ1-5,.,TRBV7-7,TRBD1,CASTLTGLGQPQHF,TGTGCTAGCACTCTGACAGGGTTGGGCCAGCCCCAGCATTTT
TRBJ2-7,once,TRBV5-5,.,CASSLGLGAAYEQYF,TGTGCCAGCAGCTTGGGATTGGGGGCAGCCTACGAGCAGTACTTC
TRBJ2-1,.,TRBV2,.,CASVAGPGDEQFF,TGTGCCAGCGTTGCGGGGCCGGGGGATGAGCAGTTCTTC
TRBJ1-3,.,TRBV10-3,TRBD1,CAIREQTGVGGNTIYF,TGTGCCATCAGAGAACAGACAGGGGTTGGTGGAAACACCATATATTTT
TRBJ2-3,.,TRBV11-3,.,CASSFGRALVTDTQYF,TGTGCCAGCAGCTTTGGGCGAGCACTAGTCACAGATACGCAGTATTTT
TRBJ2-3,.,TRBV11-1,TRBD2,CASSTYWSGGTDTQYF,TGTGCCAGCAGCACCTACTGGAGCGGGGGGACAGATACGCAGTATTTT
TRBJ2-1,.,TRBV25-1,.,CASSDPGASFF,TGTGCCAGCAGTGACCCCGGGGCGTCGTTCTTC
TRBJ1-5,.,TRBV28,.,CASSRLAGGGQPQHF,TGTGCCAGCTCAAGACTGGCGGGGGGAGGTCAGCCCCAGCATTTT
TRBJ2-7,.,TRBV28,.,CASNVAGRDEQYF,TGTGCCAGCAATGTTGCCGGCAGGGACGAGCAGTACTTC
TRBJ1-3,.,TRBV6-5,.,CASSYSRLLSGNTIYF,TGTGCCAGCAGTTACTCGAGGTTACTGTCTGGAAACACCATATATTTT
TRBJ2-1,.,TRBV29-1,TRBD2,CSVEGSSGGGGNVGQFF,TGCAGCGTTGAAGGGAGTAGCGGGGGAGGAGGAAATGTCGGGCAGTTCTTC
TRBJ1-2,.,TRBV7-2,TRBD1,CASSFSGTGDYGYTF,TGTGCCAGCAGCTTCAGCGGGACAGGGGACTATGGCTACACCTTC
TRBJ1-5,few,TRBV10-3,.,CAISDWAGEQPQHF,TGTGCCATCAGTGATTGGGCAGGGGAACAGCCCCAGCATTTT
TRBJ1-1,.,TRBV28,.,CASSLASLNTEAFF,TGTGCCAGCAGTTTGGCAAGCTTGAACACTGAAGCTTTCTTT
TRBJ2-7,.,TRBV11-2,.,CASSSIRTAAYEQYF,TGTGCCAGCAGCTCCATTCGGACAGCCGCCTACGAGCAGTACTTC
TRBJ1-1,.,TRBV6-5,TRBD1,CASSRQGTEAFF,TGTGCCAGCAGTCGACAGGGCACTGAAGCTTTCTTT
TRBJ2-7,.,TRBV7-2,.,CASSLAYSSYEQYF,TGTGCCAGCAGCTTAGCCTACAGCTCCTACGAGCAGTACTTC
TRBJ1-1,.,TRBV7-6,.,CASSLGHQEGTEAFF,TGTGCCAGCAGCTTAGGTCATCAGGAGGGCACTGAAGCTTTCTTT
TRBJ2-5,.,TRBV29-1,.,CSVALRLTGETQYF,TGCAGCGTCGCCCTCCGACTCACCGGAGAGACCCAGTACTTC
TRBJ2-7,.,TRBV7-3,.,CASSSQSSHEQYF,TGTGCCAGCAGCTCCCAGAGTTCCCACGAGCAGTACTTC
TRBJ2-7,.,TRBV19,.,CASSIVRGSGESYEQYF,TGTGCCAGTAGTATAGTTCGAGGTAGCGGCGAATCCTACGAGCAGTACTTC
TRBJ1-3,.,TRBV5-4,.,CASSLGGRNSGNTIYF,TGTGCCAGCAGCTTGGGAGGCAGAAACTCTGGAAACACCATATATTTT
TRBJ2-5,.,TRBV30,TRBD1,CAWSVRGGQGRATQYF,TGTGCCTGGAGTGTACGGGGGGGACAGGGGAGGGCGACCCAGTACTTC
TRBJ1-5,once,TRBV6-5,.,CASSSDQGGRQPQHF,TGTGCCAGCAGTTCAGACCAGGGAGGTCGTCAGCCCCAGCATTTT
TRBJ2-4,.,TRBV19,.,CASSIPGLGSNIQYF,TGTGCCAGTAGTATACCAGGTTTGGGGTCGAACATTCAGTACTTC